This T cell receptor (beta chain) was captured by sequencing in a study of cytomegalovirus exposure and HLA in healthy donors. PCR employed 60 Vbeta and 13 Jbeta primers. TCRdb's table, derived via immunoSEQ multiplex PCR, lists solely in-frame clones and lacks some. This sample's table has roughly 80,000 clones. The clonotype was recovered from a man between 45 and 60 years old in good health and CMV-seronegative. The specimen was PBMCs.

The CDR3 bases are TGTGCCAGCAGCTTATTGGCGGGATGGACTGAAGCTTTCTTT. This sequence encodes CASSLLAGWTEAFF. The chain recombines TRBV7-9 with TRBJ1-1, with unresolved D. The CDR3 contains 14 residues. Germline CDR1 is SEHNR and CDR2 is FQNEAQ (reference sequence). V was pared by 2 bases and J by 5 bases, with 12 bases between.